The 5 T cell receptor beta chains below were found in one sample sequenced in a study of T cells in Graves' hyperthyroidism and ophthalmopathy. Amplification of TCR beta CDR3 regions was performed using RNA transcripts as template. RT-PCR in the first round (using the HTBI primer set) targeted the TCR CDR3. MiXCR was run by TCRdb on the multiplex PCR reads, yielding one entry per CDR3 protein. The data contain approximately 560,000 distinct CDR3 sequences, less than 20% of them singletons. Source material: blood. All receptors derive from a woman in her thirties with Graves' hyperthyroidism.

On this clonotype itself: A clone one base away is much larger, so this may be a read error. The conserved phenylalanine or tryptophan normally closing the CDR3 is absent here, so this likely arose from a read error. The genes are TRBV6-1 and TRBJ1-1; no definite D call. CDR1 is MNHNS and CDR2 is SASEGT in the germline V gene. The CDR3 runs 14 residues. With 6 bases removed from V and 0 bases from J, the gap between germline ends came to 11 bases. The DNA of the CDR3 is TGTGCCAGCAGCCGGCCGGGTCTGAACACTGAAGCTTTCCTT. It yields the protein CASSRPGLNTEAFL.

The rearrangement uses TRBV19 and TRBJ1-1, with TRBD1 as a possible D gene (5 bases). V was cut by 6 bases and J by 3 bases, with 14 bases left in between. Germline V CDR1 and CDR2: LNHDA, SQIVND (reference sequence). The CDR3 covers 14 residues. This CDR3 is CASSNMRGDTEAFF. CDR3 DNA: TGTGCCAGTAGCAACATGCGGGGGGACACTGAAGCTTTCTTT.

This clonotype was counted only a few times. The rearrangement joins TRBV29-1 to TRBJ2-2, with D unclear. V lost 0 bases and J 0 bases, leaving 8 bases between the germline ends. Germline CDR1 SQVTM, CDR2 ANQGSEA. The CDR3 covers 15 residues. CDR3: CSVEEGSANTGELFF. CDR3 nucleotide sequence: TGCAGCGTTGAAGAGGGTTCAGCGAACACCGGGGAGCTGTTTTTT.

In DNA, the CDR3 is TGCGCCAGCAGCCCACCGGGACTAGCGTACGATGAGCAGTTCTTC. Amino acid sequence: CASSPPGLAYDEQFF. The J gene is TRBJ2-1, the V gene TRBV5-1; TRBD2 matches at 10 bases. The V gene end was trimmed by 4 bases and the J gene end by 8 bases; junction bases not matched to a gene: 9. The CDR3 has 15 residues. Germline CDR1 SGHRS, CDR2 YFSETQ.

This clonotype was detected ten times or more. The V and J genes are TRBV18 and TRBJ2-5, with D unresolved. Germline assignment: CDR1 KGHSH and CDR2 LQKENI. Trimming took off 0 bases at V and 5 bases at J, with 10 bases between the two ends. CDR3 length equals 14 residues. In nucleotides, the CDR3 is TGTGCCAGCTCACCACCGATACCCTGGGAGACCCAGTACTTC. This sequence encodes CASSPPIPWETQYF.